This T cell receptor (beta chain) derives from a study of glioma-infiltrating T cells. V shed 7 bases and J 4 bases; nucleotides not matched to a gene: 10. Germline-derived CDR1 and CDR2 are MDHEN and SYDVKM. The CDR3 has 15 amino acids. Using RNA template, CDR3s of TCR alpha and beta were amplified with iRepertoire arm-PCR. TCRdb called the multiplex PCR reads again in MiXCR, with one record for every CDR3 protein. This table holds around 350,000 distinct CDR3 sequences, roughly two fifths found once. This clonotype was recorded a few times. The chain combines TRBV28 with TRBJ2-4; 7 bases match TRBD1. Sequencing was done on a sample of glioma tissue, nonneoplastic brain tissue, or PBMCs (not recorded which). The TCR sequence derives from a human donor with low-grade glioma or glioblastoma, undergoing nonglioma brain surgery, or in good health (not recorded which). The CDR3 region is CASNQIRGSKNIQYF. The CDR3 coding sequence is TGTGCCAGCAACCAAATCAGGGGGAGTAAAAACATTCAGTACTTC.